This TCR beta chain derives from a study of blood T cell repertoires in COVID-19. At the level of the study: Samples taken during acute and convalescent COVID-19 were collected in the United States, Italy and Spain. PBMCs, B-cell-depleted T cells, or T cells provided the cDNA or gDNA that made up the material.

V lost 3 bases to trimming and J lost 6 bases; unmatched junction nucleotides: 1. Per the germline V gene, CDR1 is KGHSH and CDR2 is LQKENI. This CDR3 is built from 14 residues. Original analysis: Amplification from reference gene primers served as the basis for estimated nucleated cell counts. Only in-frame clones appear in the TCRdb table, and some are missing; sequencing was by immunoSEQ multiplex PCR. V and J calls and clone size are given by that table; D and trimming were obtained from the DNA. The data contain 200,000 or so clones, around 89% of them singletons. Specimen: peripheral blood. This clonotype was sampled from a man between 65 and 79 years old with acute or convalescent COVID-19. The J gene is TRBJ1-3, the V gene TRBV18; 11 bases map to TRBD1. Here the CDR3 reads CASSPDRGLNTIYF. CDR3 coding DNA: TGTGCCAGCTCACCGGACAGGGGGCTAAACACCATATATTTT. Using reference TRBV18 and TRBJ1-3 for the parts outside the CDR3, the full variable domain is NAGVMQNPRHLVRRRGQEARLRCSPMKGHSHVYWYRQLPEEGLKFMVYLQKENIIDESGMPKERFSAEFPKEGPSILRIQQVVRGDSAAYFCASSPDRGLNTIYFGEGSWLTVV.